This TCR beta chain was retrieved from a study of early T cells in non-severe SARS-CoV-2 infection. MiXCR, run by TCRdb on the 5' RACE reads, gives a single entry per CDR3 protein. The table records about 61,000 distinct CDR3 sequences, around 13% of them present only once. Study-wide findings and caveats: VDJdb matching, biased toward anti-spike CD8 responses, missed private and CD4 specificities.

As regards this clonotype: Its specificity is unknown.

Germline CDR1 and CDR2: SGHVS and FQNEAQ. V was cut by 1 base and J by 7 bases, with 10 bases left in between. This CDR3 is built from 14 residues. The specimen was whole blood, collected at baseline. The origin of this receptor is an adult who was a healthcare worker with PCR-confirmed SARS-CoV-2 infection or an uninfected control (not recorded which). The donor label of this sample is uncertain. This rearrangement joins TRBV7-8 to TRBJ1-4, with D possibly matching TRBD1 (5 bases). CDR3 in amino acids: CASSLVSGLEKLFF. CDR3 nucleotide sequence: TGTGCCAGCAGCTTAGTCTCGGGACTTGAAAAACTGTTTTTT.